This T cell receptor (beta chain) was identified in a study of breast tumors, draining lymph nodes, adjacent tissues. Study results and caveats: Luminal-like breast cancer showed significantly greater tumor-nontumor repertoire similarity than basal-like breast cancer did. Tumors had less TCR diversity than lymph nodes, more than nontumor tissue. Most tumor T cells seemingly derive from lymph node, then expand in tumor.

TCRdb used MiXCR to reprocess the multiplex PCR reads, holding one entry per CDR3 protein. The sample yields 150,000 to 250,000 distinct CDR3 sequences, around 33% seen once. Details on this clonotype: Its antigen remains unknown.

CDR1 and CDR2 from the germline V gene are SGHVS and FQNEAQ. Trimming took off 1 base at V and 7 bases at J, with 14 bases between the two ends. The CDR3 has 15 residues. Axillary draining lymph nodes of breast cancer patients supplied the node samples. V is TRBV7-8 and J is TRBJ1-5, with TRBD1 as a possible D gene (6 bases). Sequenced: axillary lymph node tissue. This receptor was taken from a female donor with breast cancer. Some clones in this sample may be carry-over from other donors' samples. CDR3 DNA sequence: TGTGCCAGCAGCTTAGGGGGGGGGCGCGAGCAGCCCCAGCATTTT. It translates to CASSLGGGREQPQHF.